The 21 T cell receptor beta chains in this list originate from one sample, sequenced in a study of cytomegalovirus exposure and HLA in healthy donors. 13 Jbeta primers and 60 Vbeta primers were used for the PCR. TCRdb's copy holds only in-frame clones and misses some; the assay was immunoSEQ multiplex PCR. The table has 95,000 to 150,000 clones, over 60% seen once; the top ten hold approximately 3.7%. Sequenced sample: PBMCs. These TCRs come from a human donor in good health.

This clone came up once. The genes are TRBV29-1 and TRBJ1-2; maybe TRBD1 (6 bases). V shed 5 bases and J shed 4 bases, with 11 bases lying between them. The V gene's germline CDR1 is SQVTM and CDR2 ANQGSEA. The CDR3 consists of 12 residues. The CDR3 loop is CSVSRTAYGYTF. CDR3 DNA: TGCAGCGTTTCACGGACAGCCTATGGCTACACCTTC.

The chain has TRBV5-1 and TRBJ2-3, with TRBD1 as a possible D gene (6 bases). This CDR3 is built from 15 residues. The V gene lost 0 bases and the J gene lost 2 bases, with 10 bases spanning the gap. In germline, CDR1 is SGHRS, CDR2 YFSETQ. This CDR3 is CASSLGTVSTDTQYF. The CDR3 coding sequence is TGCGCCAGCAGCTTGGGGACAGTCTCCACAGATACGCAGTATTTT.

V is TRBV25-1 and J is TRBJ2-3; weak D call: TRBD2 (6 bases). The V end was cut by 4 bases, the J end by 6 bases, with 17 bases between. The CDR3 is 15 amino acids. The germline gives CDR1 MGHDK, CDR2 SYGVNS. The DNA of the CDR3 is TGTGCCAGCAGTGCGGGACTGCGGGATATGGATACGCAGTATTTT. Translated, it gives CASSAGLRDMDTQYF.

This clone was found a few times. The chain combines TRBV9 with TRBJ1-1; D is undetermined. This CDR3 spans 14 amino acids. V lost 2 bases and J 1 base, leaving 9 bases between the germline ends. The V gene's germline CDR1 is SGDLS and CDR2 YYNGEE. Written as DNA, the CDR3 is TGTGCCAGCAGCGTCATCCCCGGGAACACTGAAGCTTTCTTT. Its translation: CASSVIPGNTEAFF.

This clone was detected a few times. The rearrangement links TRBV19 to TRBJ2-1; 7 nucleotides match TRBD2. This CDR3 contains 16 residues. The trim removed 5 bases at V and 7 bases at J, leaving 14 bases unmatched. Germline CDR1 is LNHDA and CDR2 is SQIVND (reference sequence). The DNA of the CDR3 is TGTGCCAGTAGTCTCCGATCAGCGGGGTGGACAAATGAGCAGTTCTTC. Its protein product is CASSLRSAGWTNEQFF.

This clone showed up just a few times. The chain links TRBV5-4 to TRBJ2-5; TRBD2 matches at 8 bases. CDR1 is SGHNT and CDR2 is YYREEE in the germline V gene (reference sequence). The junction had 7 bases not matched to a gene; V was cut back by 4 bases and J by 5 bases. This CDR3 spans 14 amino acids. CDR3 residues: CASSPGGAVETQYF. In DNA, the CDR3 is TGTGCCAGCAGCCCGGGGGGGGCAGTGGAGACCCAGTACTTC.

The chain combines TRBV28 with TRBJ2-7; 7 positions match TRBD2. The V gene's germline CDR1 is MDHEN and CDR2 SYDVKM. The CDR3 extends over 13 amino acids. The V segment lost 8 bases and the J segment 4 bases; nucleotides outside the gene matches: 8. The CDR3 loop reads CASGTLGGYEQYF. The DNA for the CDR3 is TGTGCCAGCGGGACTTTGGGGGGGTACGAGCAGTACTTC.

The V gene is TRBV9, the J gene TRBJ1-3; 10 bases agree with TRBD1. V was clipped by 3 bases and J by 1 base; unmatched bases: 4. The CDR3 consists of 16 residues. Germline loops: CDR1 SGDLS, CDR2 YYNGEE. The CDR3 DNA follows: TGTGCCAGCAGCGCCGGGACAGGGGCATCTGGAAACACCATATATTTT. This encodes CASSAGTGASGNTIYF.

In its sample, this clone was seen once. The gene calls are TRBV5-1 and TRBJ2-1, with D possibly matching TRBD1 (6 bases). CDR1 and CDR2 from the germline V gene are SGHRS and YFSETQ. Trimming removed 5 bases at V and 5 bases at J, with 14 bases between. This CDR3 spans 14 amino acids. The CDR3 protein is CASSYGSGDNEQFF. The CDR3 DNA is TGCGCCAGCAGTTACGGTTCAGGGGACAATGAGCAGTTCTTC.

The V and J genes are TRBV29-1 and TRBJ2-7; TRBD1 matches at 9 bases. CDR3 size: 14 residues. Germline V lookup: CDR1 SQVTM, CDR2 ANQGSEA. With 5 bases clipped from V and 6 bases from J, the junction kept 11 bases outside the gene matches. CDR3 amino acids: CSVWSGQGKTEQYF. CDR3 sequence (DNA): TGCAGCGTTTGGAGCGGACAGGGGAAGACCGAGCAGTACTTC.

In its sample, this clone was seen once. This chain uses TRBV28 with TRBJ2-3; 7 positions agree with TRBD2. Germline V lookup: CDR1 MDHEN, CDR2 SYDVKM. This CDR3 is built from 14 residues. V gave up 7 bases and J gave up 7 bases; unmatched junction bases: 11. The CDR3 here is CASNLGGGDYTQYF. In DNA, the CDR3 is TGTGCCAGCAACTTAGGTGGGGGGGATTATACGCAGTATTTT.

This chain's CDR3 is CASSMTSIHEQYF. CDR3 in DNA: TGTGCCAGTAGTATGACTAGCATCCACGAGCAGTACTTC. This chain links TRBV19 with TRBJ2-7; 7 bases align to TRBD2. CDR1 and CDR2 (germline): LNHDA, SQIVND (reference sequence). This CDR3 region has 13 residues. With V trimmed by 3 bases and J by 5 bases, 4 bases remained unmatched.

V is TRBV28 and J is TRBJ2-4; 7 nucleotides agree with TRBD1. This CDR3 spans 15 amino acids. Germline V gives CDR1 MDHEN, CDR2 SYDVKM. J gave up 0 bases and V 3 bases, and 2 bases lay outside the gene matches. For the CDR3, the DNA is TGTGCCAGCAGTTTCGGACAGGTAGCCAAAAACATTCAGTACTTC. As protein: CASSFGQVAKNIQYF.

V and J are TRBV6-6 and TRBJ1-1; 8 bases are a match to TRBD1. J was trimmed by 5 bases and V by 6 bases; bases with no gene match: 8. Germline V gene lookup returns CDR1 MNHNY and CDR2 SVGAGI (reference sequence). The CDR3 covers 14 residues. The CDR3 spells CASRDGQGVTEAFF. The CDR3 DNA is TGTGCCAGCAGGGACGGACAGGGTGTAACTGAAGCTTTCTTT.

The chain uses TRBV7-8 and TRBJ1-3; a possible D gene is TRBD1 (5 bases). There are 14 residues in the CDR3. Looked up from germline, CDR1 is SGHVS and CDR2 is FQNEAQ. Trimming took off 6 bases at V and 0 bases at J, with 9 bases between the two ends. CDR3 amino acids: CASRGGGSGNTIYF. In DNA, the CDR3 is TGTGCCAGCAGAGGCGGGGGCTCTGGAAACACCATATATTTT.

V is TRBV27 and J is TRBJ2-6, with D maybe TRBD1 (6 bases). Per germline, CDR1 MNHEY and CDR2 SMNVEV (reference sequence). The CDR3 consists of 18 residues. With 0 bases removed from V and 2 bases from J, the gap between germline ends came to 14 bases. The CDR3 DNA follows: TGTGCCAGCAGTTTATCGTCGCCCCAGGGGCCTGGGGCCAACGTCCTGACTTTC. It specifies CASSLSSPQGPGANVLTF. The complete variable domain, with remaining parts taken from reference TRBV27 and TRBJ2-6, reads EAQVTQNPRYLITVTGKKLTVTCSQNMNHEYMSWYRQDPGLGLRQIYYSMNVEVTDKGDVPEGYKVSRKEKRNFPLILESPSPNQTSLYFCASSLSSPQGPGANVLTFGAGSRLTVL.

The chain links TRBV19 to TRBJ2-1, with TRBD2 identical over 11 bases. The CDR3 has 15 residues. Germline lookup yields CDR1 LNHDA and CDR2 SQIVND (reference sequence). With V trimmed by 7 bases and J by 5 bases, 7 bases remained unmatched. In DNA, the CDR3 is TGTGCCAGTAACCTCGGGACTAGCGGTAACAATGAGCAGTTCTTC. Protein: CASNLGTSGNNEQFF.

The chain carries TRBV28 and TRBJ1-1; D possibly corresponds to TRBD1 (5 bases). The CDR3 has 12 amino acids. V was cut by 8 bases and J by 4 bases, with 11 bases left in between. Per germline, CDR1 MDHEN and CDR2 SYDVKM. The CDR3 protein is CASSLGATEAFF. Written as DNA, the CDR3 is TGTGCCAGCTCTTTAGGGGCCACTGAAGCTTTCTTT.

This chain links TRBV5-4 with TRBJ1-1, with D possibly matching TRBD1 (5 bases). Trimming pared 0 bases from V and 3 bases from J, leaving 6 bases between. This CDR3 has 13 residues. Per germline, CDR1 SGHNT and CDR2 YYREEE (reference sequence). The CDR3 coding sequence is TGTGCCAGCAGCTTGGGACAGTACACTGAAGCTTTCTTT. Residues: CASSLGQYTEAFF.

V and J are TRBV7-2 and TRBJ2-5; 7 bases line up with TRBD2. Trimming took 2 bases from V and 6 from J; bases not matched to a gene: 9. CDR1 and CDR2 (germline): SGHTA, FQGNSA. The CDR3 is 15 residues long. CDR3 sequence: CASSLLAEWGKTQYF. The CDR3 bases are TGTGCCAGCAGCTTACTAGCGGAGTGGGGCAAGACCCAGTACTTC.

The V and J genes are TRBV5-1 and TRBJ2-3, with a tentative D call TRBD2 (5 bases). V was clipped by 1 base and J by 6 bases, with 12 bases between them. Germline CDR1 SGHRS, CDR2 YFSETQ. The CDR3 consists of 14 residues. The DNA of the CDR3 is TGCGCCAGCAGCTTGTCGGTAGCGAGGGATACGCAGTATTTT. Amino acids: CASSLSVARDTQYF. Based on the CDR3 plus reference TRBV5-1 and TRBJ2-3, the full variable domain is KAGVTQTPRYLIKTRGQQVTLSCSPISGHRSVSWYQQTPGQGLQFLFEYFSETQRNKGNFPGRFSGRQFSNSRSEMNVSTLELGDSALYLCASSLSVARDTQYFGPGTRLTVL.